This TCR beta chain was found in a study of CD8 T cells in ankylosing spondylitis. About this clonotype: The antigen remains undetermined.

Making the TCR beta libraries involved quantitative 5'-RACE with molecular barcodes. One entry per CDR3 protein results from TCRdb running MiXCR on the 5' RACE reads. The table shows just over 350,000 distinct CDR3 sequences, with 20% to 25% occurring only once. The CDR3 contains 14 residues. Per the germline V gene, CDR1 is LNHDA and CDR2 is SQIVND (reference sequence). Trimming took off 7 bases at V and 5 bases at J, with 14 bases between the two ends. Study-wide results and limits: Earlier reports found some motif variants in synovial fluid and blood in reactive arthritis. Ankylosing spondylitis blood appeared to be characterized by a TCR beta motif of 7 to 9 highly homologous variants.

V gene TRBV19 combines with J gene TRBJ1-4; D perhaps matches TRBD1 (5 bases). The TCR comes from a male donor with ankylosing spondylitis or in good health (not recorded which). The sequenced sample was blood, either unsorted or a sorted T cell fraction (not recorded which). CDR3 sequence: CASTLGDRNEKLFF. The CDR3 region has the DNA TGTGCCAGTACCCTGGGGGACCGAAATGAAAAACTGTTTTTT.